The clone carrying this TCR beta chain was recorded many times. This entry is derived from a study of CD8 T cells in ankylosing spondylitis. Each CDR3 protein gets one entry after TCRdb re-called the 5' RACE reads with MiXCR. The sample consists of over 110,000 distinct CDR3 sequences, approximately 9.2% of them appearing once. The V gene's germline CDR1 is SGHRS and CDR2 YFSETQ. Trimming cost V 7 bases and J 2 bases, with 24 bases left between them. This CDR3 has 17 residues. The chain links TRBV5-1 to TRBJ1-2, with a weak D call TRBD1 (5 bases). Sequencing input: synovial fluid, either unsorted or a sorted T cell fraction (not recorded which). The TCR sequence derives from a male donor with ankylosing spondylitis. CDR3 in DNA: TGCGCCAGCCTCCAGCCGCCCAAGAAAGACAGAAACTATGGCTACACCTTC. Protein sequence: CASLQPPKKDRNYGYTF. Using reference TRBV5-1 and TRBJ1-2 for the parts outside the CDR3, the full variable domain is KAGVTQTPRYLIKTRGQQVTLSCSPISGHRSVSWYQQTPGQGLQFLFEYFSETQRNKGNFPGRFSGRQFSNSRSEMNVSTLELGDSALYLCASLQPPKKDRNYGYTFGSGTRLTVV.